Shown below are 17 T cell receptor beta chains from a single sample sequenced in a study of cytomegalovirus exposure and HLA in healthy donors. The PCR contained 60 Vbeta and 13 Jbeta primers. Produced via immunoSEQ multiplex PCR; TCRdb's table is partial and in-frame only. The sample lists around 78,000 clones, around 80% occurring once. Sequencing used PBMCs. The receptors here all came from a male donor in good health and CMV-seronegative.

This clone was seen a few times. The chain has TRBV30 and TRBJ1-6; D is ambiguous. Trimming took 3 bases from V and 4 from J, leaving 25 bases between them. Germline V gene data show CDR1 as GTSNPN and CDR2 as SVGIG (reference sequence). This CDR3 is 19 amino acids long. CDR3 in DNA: TGTGCCTGGAGACCCGGAGGGCAGGTGGGAGGTGTATATAATTCACCCCTCCACTTT. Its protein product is CAWRPGGQVGGVYNSPLHF.

CDR3 coding DNA: TGCGCCAGCGCCCGAAACAGCCTCTCGGAAGAGCAGTACTTC. It encodes CASARNSLSEEQYF. The V gene is TRBV5-1, the J gene TRBJ2-7; D is unclear. Germline-derived CDR1 and CDR2 are SGHRS and YFSETQ. The CDR3 extends over 14 amino acids. V lost 7 bases and J lost 7, with 21 bases in between.

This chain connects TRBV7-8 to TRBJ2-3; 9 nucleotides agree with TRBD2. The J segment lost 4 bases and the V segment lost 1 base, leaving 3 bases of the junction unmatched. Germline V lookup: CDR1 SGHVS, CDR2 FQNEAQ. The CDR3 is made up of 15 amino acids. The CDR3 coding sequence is TGTGCCAGCAGCTTAGGGGCTAGCGGGGCAGATACGCAGTATTTT. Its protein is CASSLGASGADTQYF.

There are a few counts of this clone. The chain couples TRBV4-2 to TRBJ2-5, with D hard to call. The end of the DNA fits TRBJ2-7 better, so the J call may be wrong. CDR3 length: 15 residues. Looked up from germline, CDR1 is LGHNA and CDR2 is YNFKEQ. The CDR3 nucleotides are TGTGCCAGCAGCCAAGATTGGTCCGGTTCCTACGAGCAGTACTTC. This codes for CASSQDWSGSYEQYF.

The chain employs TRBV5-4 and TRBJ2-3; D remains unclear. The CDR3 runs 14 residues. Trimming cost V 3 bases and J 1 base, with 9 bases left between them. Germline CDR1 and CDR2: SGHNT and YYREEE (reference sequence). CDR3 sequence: CASSSRLGTDTQYF. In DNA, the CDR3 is TGTGCCAGCAGCTCCAGGTTGGGCACAGATACGCAGTATTTT.

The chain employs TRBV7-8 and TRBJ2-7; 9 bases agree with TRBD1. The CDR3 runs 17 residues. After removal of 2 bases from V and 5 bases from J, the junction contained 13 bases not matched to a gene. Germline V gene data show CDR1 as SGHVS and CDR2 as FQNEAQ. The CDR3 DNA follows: TGTGCCAGCAGCTTATGGGCCTCCGGGACAGGGCTGAACGAGCAGTACTTC. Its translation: CASSLWASGTGLNEQYF.

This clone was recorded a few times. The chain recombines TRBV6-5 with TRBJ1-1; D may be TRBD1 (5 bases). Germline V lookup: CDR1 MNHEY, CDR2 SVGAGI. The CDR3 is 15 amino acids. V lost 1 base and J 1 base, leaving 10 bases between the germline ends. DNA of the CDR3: TGTGCCAGCAGTTACTGGGGGGATCAGAACACTGAAGCTTTCTTT. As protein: CASSYWGDQNTEAFF.

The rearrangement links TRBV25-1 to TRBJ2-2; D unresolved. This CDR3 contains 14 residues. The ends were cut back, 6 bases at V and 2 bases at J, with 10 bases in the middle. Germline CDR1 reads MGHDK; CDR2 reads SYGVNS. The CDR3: CASSPRANTGELFF. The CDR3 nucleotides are TGTGCCAGCAGCCCTAGAGCTAACACCGGGGAGCTGTTTTTT.

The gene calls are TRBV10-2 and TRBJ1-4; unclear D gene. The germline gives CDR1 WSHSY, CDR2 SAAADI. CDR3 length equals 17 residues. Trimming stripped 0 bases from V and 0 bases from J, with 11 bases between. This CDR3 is CASSESRHASTNEKLFF. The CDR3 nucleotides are TGCGCCAGCAGTGAGTCGAGGCATGCTTCAACTAATGAAAAACTGTTTTTT.

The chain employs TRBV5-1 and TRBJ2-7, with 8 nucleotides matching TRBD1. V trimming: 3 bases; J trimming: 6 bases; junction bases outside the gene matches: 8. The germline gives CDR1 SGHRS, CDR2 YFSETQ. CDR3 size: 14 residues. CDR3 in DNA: TGCGCCAGCAGCTGGGGACAGGAAAAGGGCGAGCAGTACTTC. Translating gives CASSWGQEKGEQYF.

The CDR3 loop is CASSDHRVEGYTF. CDR3 nucleotides: TGTGCCAGCAGTGACCACAGGGTCGAAGGCTACACCTTC. This chain connects TRBV25-1 to TRBJ1-2, with D possibly TRBD1 on 6 matching bases. Trimming cost V 3 bases and J 8 bases, with 13 bases left between them. The CDR3 contains 13 residues. Germline values: CDR1 MGHDK, CDR2 SYGVNS.

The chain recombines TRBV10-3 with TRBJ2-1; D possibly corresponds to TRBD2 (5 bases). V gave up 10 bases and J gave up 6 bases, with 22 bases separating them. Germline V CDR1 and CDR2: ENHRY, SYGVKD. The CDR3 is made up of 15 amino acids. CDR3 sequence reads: CATAFRGDDGNEQFF. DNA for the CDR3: TGTGCCACCGCTTTTCGGGGTGACGATGGCAATGAGCAGTTCTTC.

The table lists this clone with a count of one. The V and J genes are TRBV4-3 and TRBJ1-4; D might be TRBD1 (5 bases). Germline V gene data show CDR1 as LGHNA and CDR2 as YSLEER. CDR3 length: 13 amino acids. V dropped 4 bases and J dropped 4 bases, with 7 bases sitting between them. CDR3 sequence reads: CASSRQYNEKLFF. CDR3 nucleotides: TGCGCCAGCAGCCGACAGTATAATGAAAAACTGTTTTTT.

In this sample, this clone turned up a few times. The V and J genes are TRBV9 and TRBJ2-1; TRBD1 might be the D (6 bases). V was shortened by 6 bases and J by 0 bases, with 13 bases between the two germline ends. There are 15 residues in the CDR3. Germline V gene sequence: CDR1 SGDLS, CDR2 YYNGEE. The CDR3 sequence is CASTTGQGSYNEQFF. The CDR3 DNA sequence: TGTGCCAGCACCACAGGGCAGGGCTCCTACAATGAGCAGTTCTTC.

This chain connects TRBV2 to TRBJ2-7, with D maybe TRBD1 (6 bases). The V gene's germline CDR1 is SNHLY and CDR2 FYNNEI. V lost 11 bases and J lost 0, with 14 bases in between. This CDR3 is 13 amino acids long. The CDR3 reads CAGLTGSSYEQYF. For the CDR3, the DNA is TGTGCCGGACTTACAGGGAGCTCCTACGAGCAGTACTTC.

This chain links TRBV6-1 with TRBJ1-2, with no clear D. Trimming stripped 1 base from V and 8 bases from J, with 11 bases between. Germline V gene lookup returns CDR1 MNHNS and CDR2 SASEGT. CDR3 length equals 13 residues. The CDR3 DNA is TGTGCCAGCAGTGAAGTGAACCGAGGGGGCTACACCTTC. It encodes CASSEVNRGGYTF.

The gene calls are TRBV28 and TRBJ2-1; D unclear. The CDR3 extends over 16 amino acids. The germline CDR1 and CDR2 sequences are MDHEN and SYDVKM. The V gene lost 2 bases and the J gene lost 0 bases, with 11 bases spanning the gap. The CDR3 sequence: CASSLNPSSSYNEQFF. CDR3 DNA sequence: TGTGCCAGCAGTTTAAACCCTTCGAGCTCCTACAATGAGCAGTTCTTC.